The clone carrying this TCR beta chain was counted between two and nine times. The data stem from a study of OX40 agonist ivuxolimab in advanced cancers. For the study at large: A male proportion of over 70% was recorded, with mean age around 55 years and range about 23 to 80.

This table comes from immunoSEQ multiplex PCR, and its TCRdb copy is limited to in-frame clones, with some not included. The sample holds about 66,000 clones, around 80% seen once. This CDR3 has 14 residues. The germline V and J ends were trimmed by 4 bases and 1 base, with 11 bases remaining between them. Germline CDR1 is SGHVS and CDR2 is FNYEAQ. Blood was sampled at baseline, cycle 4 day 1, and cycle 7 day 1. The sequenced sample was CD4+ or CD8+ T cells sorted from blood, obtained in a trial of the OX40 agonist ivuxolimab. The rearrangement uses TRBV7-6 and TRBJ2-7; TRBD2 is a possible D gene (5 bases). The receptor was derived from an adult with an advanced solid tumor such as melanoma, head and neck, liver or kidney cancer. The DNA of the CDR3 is TGTGCCAGCAGCTCACTACGGGGATCCTACGAGCAGTACTTC. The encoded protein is CASSSLRGSYEQYF.